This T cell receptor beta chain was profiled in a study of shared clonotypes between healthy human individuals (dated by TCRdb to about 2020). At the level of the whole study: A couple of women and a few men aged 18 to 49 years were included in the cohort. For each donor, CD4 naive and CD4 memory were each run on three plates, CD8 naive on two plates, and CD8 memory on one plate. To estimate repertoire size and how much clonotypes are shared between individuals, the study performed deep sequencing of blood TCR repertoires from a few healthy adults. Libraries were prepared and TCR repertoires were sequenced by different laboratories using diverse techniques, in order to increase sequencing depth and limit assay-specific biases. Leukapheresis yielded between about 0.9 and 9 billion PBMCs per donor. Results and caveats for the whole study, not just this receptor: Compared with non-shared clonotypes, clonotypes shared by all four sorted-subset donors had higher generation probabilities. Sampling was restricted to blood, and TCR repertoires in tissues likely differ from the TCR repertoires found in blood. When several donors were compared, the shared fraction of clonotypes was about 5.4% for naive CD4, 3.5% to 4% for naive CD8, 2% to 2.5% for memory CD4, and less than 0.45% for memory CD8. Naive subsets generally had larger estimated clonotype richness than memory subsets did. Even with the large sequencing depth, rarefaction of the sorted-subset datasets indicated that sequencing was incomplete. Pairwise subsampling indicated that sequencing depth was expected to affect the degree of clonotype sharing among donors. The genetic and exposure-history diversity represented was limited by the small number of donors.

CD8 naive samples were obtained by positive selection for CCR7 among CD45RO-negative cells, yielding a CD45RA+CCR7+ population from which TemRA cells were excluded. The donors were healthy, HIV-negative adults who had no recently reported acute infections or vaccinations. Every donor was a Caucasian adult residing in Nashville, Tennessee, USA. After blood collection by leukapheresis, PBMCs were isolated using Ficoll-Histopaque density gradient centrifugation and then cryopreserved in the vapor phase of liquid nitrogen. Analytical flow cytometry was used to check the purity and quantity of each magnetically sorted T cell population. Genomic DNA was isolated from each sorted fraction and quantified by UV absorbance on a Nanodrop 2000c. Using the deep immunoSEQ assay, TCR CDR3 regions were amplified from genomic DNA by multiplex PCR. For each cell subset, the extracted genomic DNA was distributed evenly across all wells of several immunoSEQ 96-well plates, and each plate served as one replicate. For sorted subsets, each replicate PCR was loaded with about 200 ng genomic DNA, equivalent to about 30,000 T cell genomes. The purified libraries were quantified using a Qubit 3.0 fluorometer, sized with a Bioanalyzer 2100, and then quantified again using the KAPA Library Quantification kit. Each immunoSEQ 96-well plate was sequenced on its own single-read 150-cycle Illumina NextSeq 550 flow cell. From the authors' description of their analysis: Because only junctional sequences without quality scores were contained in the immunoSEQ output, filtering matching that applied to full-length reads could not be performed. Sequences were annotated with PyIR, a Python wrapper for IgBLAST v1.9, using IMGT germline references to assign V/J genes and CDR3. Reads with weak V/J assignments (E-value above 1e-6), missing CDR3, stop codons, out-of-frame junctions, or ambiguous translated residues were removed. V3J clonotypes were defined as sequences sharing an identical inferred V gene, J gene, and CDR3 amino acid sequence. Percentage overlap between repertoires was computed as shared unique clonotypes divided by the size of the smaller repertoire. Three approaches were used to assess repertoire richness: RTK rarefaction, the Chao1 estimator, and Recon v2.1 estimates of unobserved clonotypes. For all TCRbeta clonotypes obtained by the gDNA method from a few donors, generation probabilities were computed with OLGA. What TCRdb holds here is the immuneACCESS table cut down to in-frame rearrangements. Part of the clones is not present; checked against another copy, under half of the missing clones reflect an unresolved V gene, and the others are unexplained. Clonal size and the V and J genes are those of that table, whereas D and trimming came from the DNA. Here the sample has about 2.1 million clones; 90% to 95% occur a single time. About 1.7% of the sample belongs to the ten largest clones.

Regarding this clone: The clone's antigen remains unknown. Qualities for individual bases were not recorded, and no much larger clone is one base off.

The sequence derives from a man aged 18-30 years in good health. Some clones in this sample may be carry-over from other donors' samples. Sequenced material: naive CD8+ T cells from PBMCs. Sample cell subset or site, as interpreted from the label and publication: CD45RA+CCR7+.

The nucleotide sequence is given as TGTGCCAGCAGCTTGGGAGGTCTAGAGACCCAGTACTTC. This gives the protein CASSLGGLETQYF. This sequence uses TRBV7-7 and TRBJ2-5; the D region possibly corresponds to TRBD2 (6 bases align). CDR1 and CDR2, looked up from the germline V gene (reference sequence), are SSHAT and FNYEAQ. Deletion took 3 bases off V and 4 bases off J, with a span of 9 bases between the germline ends. Spanning cysteine to phenylalanine, the CDR3 consists of 13 amino acids. Only CDR3 DNA is held: 39 bases, read in frame from base 1.